This entry is about one T cell receptor (beta chain). Its antigen is not identified. Every sample had a minimum of 6 million PBMCs isolated. Together with a sample-barcoded 5' primer, a J-beta primer mix was included in a second PCR lasting roughly 6 to 12 cycles. Any given sample supplied a minimum of 3 million CDR3-containing paired-end reads. TCRdb processed the 5' RACE reads anew with MiXCR; each CDR3 protein has one entry. Of almost 800,000 distinct CDR3 sequences in the sample, roughly 64% were seen once. This entry comes from a study of blood T cells in healthy people across ages. Study observations and caveats: The long-lived group displayed more naive CD4+ cells, plus higher diversity, than the aged donors did. There was a strong correlation between TCR beta diversity and naive T cell percentage.

Germline lookup yields CDR1 MNHEY and CDR2 SMNVEV (reference sequence). Deletions cut 4 bases from V and 11 bases from J, with 26 bases between. The CDR3 is 16 residues long. This TCR was recovered from a young man in good health. The sequenced material came from blood. The chain uses TRBV27 and TRBJ2-5, with D perhaps given as TRBD1 or TRBD2 (5 bases each). CDR3 bases: TGTGCCAGCAGTTCCGCAGCCTCCGGGGACCTTGGAAAGCAGTACTTC. Translated: CASSSAASGDLGKQYF.